This T cell receptor beta chain was captured by sequencing in a study of graft-versus-host responses after intestinal transplantation. Study at large: Every transplant recipient was induced with anti-thymocyte globulin, then maintained on tacrolimus and steroids for 2 to 4 years. The study's findings and limits: GvH clones occurred in recipient marrow; some first appeared in ileum or blood. Graft-donor T cell macrochimerism in patients accompanied high graft-versus-host to host-versus-graft clonal ratios in allografts.

Germline V gene data show CDR1 as SGHNT and CDR2 as YYREEE (reference sequence). Trimming shortened V by 4 bases and J by 7 bases, and 15 bases separated the two germline ends. The CDR3 runs 13 residues. Points on this clone: Its target is not known.

Clones were sequenced by immunoSEQ multiplex PCR, and TCRdb holds only the in-frame ones, with some missing. The data hold about 110,000 clones, with approximately 93% observed a single time. The chain has TRBV5-4 and TRBJ2-7; D is perhaps TRBD1 or TRBD2 (5 bases each). The TCR sequence derives from a human donor who was the organ donor for an intestinal transplant. The sequencing used unstimulated CD8+ T cells sorted from spleen or lymph node cells, collected before transplant. The CDR3: CASSQGPGGEQYF. The CDR3, as DNA: TGTGCCAGCAGCCAGGGACCTGGGGGAGAGCAGTACTTC.